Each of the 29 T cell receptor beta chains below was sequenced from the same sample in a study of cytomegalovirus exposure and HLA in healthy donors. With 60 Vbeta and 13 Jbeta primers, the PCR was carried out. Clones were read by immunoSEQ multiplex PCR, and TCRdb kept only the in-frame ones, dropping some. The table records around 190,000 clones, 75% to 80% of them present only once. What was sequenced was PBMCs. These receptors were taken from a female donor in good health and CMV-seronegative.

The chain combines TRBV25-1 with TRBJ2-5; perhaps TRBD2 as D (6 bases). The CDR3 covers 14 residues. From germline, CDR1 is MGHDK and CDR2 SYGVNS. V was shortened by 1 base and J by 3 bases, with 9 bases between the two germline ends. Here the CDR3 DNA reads TGTGCCAGCAGTGAATGGCGGGGAGAAGAGACCCAGTACTTC. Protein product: CASSEWRGEETQYF.

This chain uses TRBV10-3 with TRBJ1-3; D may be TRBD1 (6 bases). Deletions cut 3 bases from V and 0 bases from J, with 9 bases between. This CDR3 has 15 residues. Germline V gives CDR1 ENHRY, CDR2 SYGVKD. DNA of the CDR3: TGTGCCATCAGTGACAACAGGGACTCTGGAAACACCATATATTTT. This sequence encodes CAISDNRDSGNTIYF.

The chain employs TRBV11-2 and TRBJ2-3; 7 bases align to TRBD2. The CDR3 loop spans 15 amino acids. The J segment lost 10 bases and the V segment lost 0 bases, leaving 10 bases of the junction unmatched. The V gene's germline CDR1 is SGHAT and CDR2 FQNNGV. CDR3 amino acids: CASSLDGGWGRAQYF. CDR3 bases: TGTGCCAGCAGCTTAGATGGGGGTTGGGGGAGGGCGCAGTATTTT.

The CDR3 nucleotides are TGTGCCAGCAGCTTATTGGAGAATCAGCCCCAGCATTTT. This gives the protein CASSLLENQPQHF. V and J are TRBV7-9 and TRBJ1-5; D gene ambiguous. The V end lost 2 bases, the J end lost 4 bases, and 6 bases lay between the germline ends. CDR1 and CDR2 (germline): SEHNR, FQNEAQ (reference sequence). This CDR3 is 13 amino acids long.

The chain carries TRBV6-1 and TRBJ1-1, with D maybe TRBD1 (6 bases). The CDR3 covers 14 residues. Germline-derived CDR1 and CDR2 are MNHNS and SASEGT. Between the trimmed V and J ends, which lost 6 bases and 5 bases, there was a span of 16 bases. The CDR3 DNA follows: TGTGCCAGCAGGGCAGGCTCCAGGGGTACTGAAGCTTTCTTT. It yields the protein CASRAGSRGTEAFF.

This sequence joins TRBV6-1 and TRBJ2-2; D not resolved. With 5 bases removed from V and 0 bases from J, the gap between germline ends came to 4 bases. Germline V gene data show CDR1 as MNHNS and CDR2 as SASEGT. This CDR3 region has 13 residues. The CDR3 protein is CASSFANTGELFF. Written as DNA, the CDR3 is TGTGCCAGCAGTTTCGCGAACACCGGGGAGCTGTTTTTT.

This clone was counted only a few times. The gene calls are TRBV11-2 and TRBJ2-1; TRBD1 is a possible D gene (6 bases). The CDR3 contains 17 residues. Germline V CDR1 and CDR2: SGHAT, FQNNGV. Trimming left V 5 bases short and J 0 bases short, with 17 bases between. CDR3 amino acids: CASSPYADRSSYNEQFF. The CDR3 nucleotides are TGTGCCAGCAGCCCATACGCAGACAGGAGCTCCTACAATGAGCAGTTCTTC.

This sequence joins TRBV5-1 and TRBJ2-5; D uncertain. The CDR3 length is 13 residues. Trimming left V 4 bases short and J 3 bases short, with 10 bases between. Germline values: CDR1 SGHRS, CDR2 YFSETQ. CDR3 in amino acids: CASSTLVEETQYF. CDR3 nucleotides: TGCGCCAGCAGCACCCTAGTGGAAGAGACCCAGTACTTC.

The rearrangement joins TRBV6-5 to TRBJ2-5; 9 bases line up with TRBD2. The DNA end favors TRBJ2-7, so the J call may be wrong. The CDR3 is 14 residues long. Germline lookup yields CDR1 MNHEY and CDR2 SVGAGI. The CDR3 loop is CASSRAGGSYEQYF. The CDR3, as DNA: TGTGCCAGCAGTAGGGCGGGAGGGTCCTACGAGCAGTACTTC.

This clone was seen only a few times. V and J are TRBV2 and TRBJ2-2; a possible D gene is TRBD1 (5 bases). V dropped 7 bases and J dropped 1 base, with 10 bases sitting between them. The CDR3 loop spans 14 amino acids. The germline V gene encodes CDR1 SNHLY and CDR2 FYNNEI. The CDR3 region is CASIVDRNTGELFF. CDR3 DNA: TGTGCCAGCATAGTCGACAGGAACACCGGGGAGCTGTTTTTT.

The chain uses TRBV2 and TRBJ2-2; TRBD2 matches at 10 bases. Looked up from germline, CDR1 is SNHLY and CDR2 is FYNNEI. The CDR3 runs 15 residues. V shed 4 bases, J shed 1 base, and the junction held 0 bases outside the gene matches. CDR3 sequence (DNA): TGTGCCAGCAGTGGGACTAGCGGGAACACCGGGGAGCTGTTTTTT. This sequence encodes CASSGTSGNTGELFF.

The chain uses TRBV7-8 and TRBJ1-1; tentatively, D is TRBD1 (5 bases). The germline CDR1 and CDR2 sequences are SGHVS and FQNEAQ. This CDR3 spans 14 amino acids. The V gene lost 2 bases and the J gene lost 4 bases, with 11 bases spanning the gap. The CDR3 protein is CASSLTGQGTEAFF. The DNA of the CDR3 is TGTGCCAGCAGCTTAACAGGCCAGGGCACTGAAGCTTTCTTT.

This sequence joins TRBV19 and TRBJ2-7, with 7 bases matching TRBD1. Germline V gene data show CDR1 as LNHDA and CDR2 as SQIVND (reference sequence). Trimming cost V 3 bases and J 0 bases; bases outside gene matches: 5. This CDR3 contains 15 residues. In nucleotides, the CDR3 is TGTGCCAGTAGTATCTCTGGGACAGCCTCCTACGAGCAGTACTTC. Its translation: CASSISGTASYEQYF.

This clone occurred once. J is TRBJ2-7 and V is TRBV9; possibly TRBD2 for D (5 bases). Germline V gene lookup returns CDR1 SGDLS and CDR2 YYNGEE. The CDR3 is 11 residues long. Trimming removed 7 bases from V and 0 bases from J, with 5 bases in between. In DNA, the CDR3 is TGTGCCAGCGGGAGCTCCTACGAGCAGTACTTC. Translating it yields CASGSSYEQYF.

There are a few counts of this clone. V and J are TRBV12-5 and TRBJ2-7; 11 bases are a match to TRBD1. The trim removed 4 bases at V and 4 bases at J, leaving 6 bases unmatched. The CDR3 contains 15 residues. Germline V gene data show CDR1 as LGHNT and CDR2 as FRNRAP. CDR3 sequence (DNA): TGTGCTAGTGGTTCCGGACAGGGGGCTCTATACGAGCAGTACTTC. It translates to CASGSGQGALYEQYF.

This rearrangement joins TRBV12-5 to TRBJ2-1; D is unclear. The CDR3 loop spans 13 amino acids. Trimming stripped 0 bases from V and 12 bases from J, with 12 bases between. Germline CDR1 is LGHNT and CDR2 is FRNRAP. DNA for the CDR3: TGTGCTAGTGGTTTGGTACTTTACAGTGGGCAGTTCTTC. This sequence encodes CASGLVLYSGQFF.

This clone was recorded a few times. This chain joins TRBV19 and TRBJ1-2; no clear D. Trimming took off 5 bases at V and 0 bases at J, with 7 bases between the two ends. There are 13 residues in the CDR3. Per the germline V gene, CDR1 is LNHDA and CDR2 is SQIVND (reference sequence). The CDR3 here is CASSWRSNYGYTF. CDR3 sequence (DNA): TGTGCCAGTAGTTGGAGATCTAACTATGGCTACACCTTC.

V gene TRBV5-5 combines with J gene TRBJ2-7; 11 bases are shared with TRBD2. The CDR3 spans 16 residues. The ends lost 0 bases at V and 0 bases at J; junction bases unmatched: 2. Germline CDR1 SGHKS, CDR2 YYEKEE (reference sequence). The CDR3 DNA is TGTGCCAGCAGCTTGGGACTAGCGGGGAGCTCCTACGAGCAGTACTTC. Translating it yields CASSLGLAGSSYEQYF.

Written as DNA, the CDR3 is TGTGCCATCAGTGAGTCCAATTTGATAGGGGTCGCCCCCAACCACTGCACAGATACGCAGTATTTT. Protein: CAISESNLIGVAPNHCTDTQYF. J is TRBJ2-3 and V is TRBV10-3; the D gene is possibly TRBD1 (5 bases). The CDR3 runs to 22 residues. Germline CDR1 and CDR2: ENHRY and SYGVKD. V was pared by 0 bases and J by 1 base, with 29 bases between.

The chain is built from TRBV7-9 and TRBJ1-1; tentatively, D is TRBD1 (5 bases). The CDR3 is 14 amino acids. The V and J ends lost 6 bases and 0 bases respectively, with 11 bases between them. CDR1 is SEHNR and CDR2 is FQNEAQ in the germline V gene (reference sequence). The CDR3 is CASSFGHLNTEAFF. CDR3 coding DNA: TGTGCCAGCAGTTTTGGACACCTGAACACTGAAGCTTTCTTT.

Here the CDR3 reads CASRIQRGGADTQYF. The CDR3 coding sequence is TGTGCCAGTAGGATCCAGCGGGGGGGCGCGGATACGCAGTATTTT. This chain joins TRBV19 and TRBJ2-3, with 10 positions matching TRBD2. The CDR3 consists of 15 residues. V lost 6 bases, J lost 6 bases, and 9 bases stayed unmatched. Germline CDR1 is LNHDA and CDR2 is SQIVND (reference sequence).

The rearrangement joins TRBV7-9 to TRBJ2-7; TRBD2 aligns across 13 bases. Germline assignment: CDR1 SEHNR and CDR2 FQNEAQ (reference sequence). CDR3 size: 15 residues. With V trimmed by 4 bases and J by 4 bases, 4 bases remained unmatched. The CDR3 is CASSSGLAGVYEQYF. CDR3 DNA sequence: TGTGCCAGCAGCTCAGGACTAGCGGGAGTTTACGAGCAGTACTTC.

CDR3 loop: CASSYNDRVTYEQYF. CDR3 DNA: TGTGCCAGCAGTTACAATGACAGGGTAACCTACGAGCAGTACTTC. The genes are TRBV6-5 and TRBJ2-7; 7 bases are a match to TRBD1. Trimming at V came to 2 bases and at J to 2 bases, leaving 6 bases not matched to a gene. Germline values: CDR1 MNHEY, CDR2 SVGAGI. There are 15 residues in the CDR3.

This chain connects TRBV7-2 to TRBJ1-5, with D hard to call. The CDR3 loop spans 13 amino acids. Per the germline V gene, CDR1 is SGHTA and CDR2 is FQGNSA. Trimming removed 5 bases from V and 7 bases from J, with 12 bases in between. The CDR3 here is CASSTDGEQPQHF. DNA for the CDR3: TGTGCCAGCAGCACCGACGGAGAACAGCCCCAGCATTTT.

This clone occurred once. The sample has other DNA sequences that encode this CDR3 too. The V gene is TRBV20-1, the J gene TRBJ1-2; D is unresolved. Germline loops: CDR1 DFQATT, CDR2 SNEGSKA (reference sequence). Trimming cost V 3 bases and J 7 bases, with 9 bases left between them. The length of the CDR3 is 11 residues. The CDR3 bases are TGCAGTGCTAGCCTTGGGCCTGGCTACACCTTC. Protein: CSASLGPGYTF.

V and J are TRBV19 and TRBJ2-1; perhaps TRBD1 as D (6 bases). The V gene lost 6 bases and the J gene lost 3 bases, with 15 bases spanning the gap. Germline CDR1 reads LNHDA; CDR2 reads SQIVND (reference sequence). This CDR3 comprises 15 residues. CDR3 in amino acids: CASSLGASGYNEQFF. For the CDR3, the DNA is TGTGCCAGTAGCTTGGGGGCCTCGGGCTACAATGAGCAGTTCTTC. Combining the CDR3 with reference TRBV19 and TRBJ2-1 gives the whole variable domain DGGITQSPKYLFRKEGQNVTLSCEQNLNHDAMYWYRQDPGQGLRLIYYSQIVNDFQKGDIAEGYSVSREKKESFPLTVTSAQKNPTAFYLCASSLGASGYNEQFFGPGTRLTVL.

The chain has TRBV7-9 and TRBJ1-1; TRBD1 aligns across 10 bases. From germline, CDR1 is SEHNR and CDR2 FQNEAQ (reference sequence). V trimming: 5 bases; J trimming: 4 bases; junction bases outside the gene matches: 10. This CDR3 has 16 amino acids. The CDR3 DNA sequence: TGTGCCAGCAGCAAGGGACAGGGGCGGGGTGGCACTGAAGCTTTCTTT. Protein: CASSKGQGRGGTEAFF.

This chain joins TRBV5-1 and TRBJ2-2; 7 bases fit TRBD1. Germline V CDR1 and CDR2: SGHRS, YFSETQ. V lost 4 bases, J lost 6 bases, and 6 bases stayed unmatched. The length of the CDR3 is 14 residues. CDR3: CASSDPGGSGELFF. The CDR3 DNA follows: TGCGCCAGCAGCGATCCAGGGGGTTCCGGGGAGCTGTTTTTT.

CDR3 loop: CASSVAGNQETQYF. The CDR3 bases are TGTGCCAGCAGTGTTGCAGGAAACCAAGAGACCCAGTACTTC. The rearrangement links TRBV9 to TRBJ2-5, with D hard to call. Germline V lookup: CDR1 SGDLS, CDR2 YYNGEE. The V and J ends lost 5 bases and 0 bases respectively, with 11 bases between them. The CDR3 length is 14 residues. Full variable domain (remainder filled in from reference TRBV9 and TRBJ2-5): DSGVTQTPKHLITATGQRVTLRCSPRSGDLSVYWYQQSLDQGLQFLIQYYNGEERAKGNILERFSAQQFPDLHSELNLSSLELGDSALYFCASSVAGNQETQYFGPGTRLLVL.